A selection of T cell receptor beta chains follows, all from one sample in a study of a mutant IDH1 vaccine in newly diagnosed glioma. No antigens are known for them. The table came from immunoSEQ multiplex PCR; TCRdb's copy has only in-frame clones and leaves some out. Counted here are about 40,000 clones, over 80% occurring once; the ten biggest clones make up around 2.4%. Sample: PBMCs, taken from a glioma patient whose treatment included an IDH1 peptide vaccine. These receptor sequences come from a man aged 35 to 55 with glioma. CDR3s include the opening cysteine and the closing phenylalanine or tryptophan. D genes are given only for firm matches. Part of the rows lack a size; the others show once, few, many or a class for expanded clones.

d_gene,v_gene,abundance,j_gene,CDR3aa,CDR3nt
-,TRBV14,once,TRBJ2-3,CASSYTRRSTDTQYF,TGTGCCAGCAGCTATACGCGGAGGTCCACAGATACGCAGTATTTT
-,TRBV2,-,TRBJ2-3,CASRARLTDTQYF,TGTGCCAGCAGAGCGAGACTCACAGATACGCAGTATTTT
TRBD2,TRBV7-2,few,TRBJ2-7,CASSFPAGEGRREQYF,TGTGCCAGCAGCTTCCCGGCGGGAGAAGGGCGGCGGGAGCAGTACTTC
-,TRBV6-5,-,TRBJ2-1,CASTSTRGFNEQFF,TGTGCCAGCACCTCAACCCGGGGGTTCAATGAGCAGTTCTTC
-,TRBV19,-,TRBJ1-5,CASRSPPSQPQHF,TGTGCCAGTAGATCCCCCCCAAGTCAGCCCCAGCATTTT
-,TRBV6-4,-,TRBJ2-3,CASSDSTTDTQYF,TGTGCCAGCAGTGACTCGACTACAGATACGCAGTATTTT
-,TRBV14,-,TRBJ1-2,CASSPRGQAGYGYTF,TGTGCCAGCAGCCCTCGCGGGCAGGCTGGGTATGGCTACACCTTC
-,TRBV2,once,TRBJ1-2,CASSGAIGASNYGYTF,TGTGCCAGCAGTGGAGCGATCGGGGCGTCGAACTATGGCTACACCTTC
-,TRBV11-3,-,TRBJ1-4,CASSLLGGDEKLFF,TGTGCCAGCAGCTTATTAGGTGGGGACGAAAAACTGTTTTTT
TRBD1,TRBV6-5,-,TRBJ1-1,CASSLGTGGLKEAFF,TGTGCCAGCAGCCTAGGGACAGGGGGCCTGAAGGAAGCTTTCTTT
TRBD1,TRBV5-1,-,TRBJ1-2,CASNRQGPSNYGYTF,TGCGCCAGCAATAGACAGGGCCCTTCTAACTATGGCTACACCTTC
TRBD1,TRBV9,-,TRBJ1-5,CASSGDSTNQPQHF,TGTGCCAGCAGCGGGGACAGTACCAATCAGCCCCAGCATTTT
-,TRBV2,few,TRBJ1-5,CASSGNQPQHF,TGTGCCAGCAGTGGCAATCAGCCCCAGCATTTT
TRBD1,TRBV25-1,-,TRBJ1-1,CASSELGQVRKNTEAFF,TGTGCCAGCAGTGAATTGGGACAGGTTCGAAAGAACACTGAAGCTTTCTTT
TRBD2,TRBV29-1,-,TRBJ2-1,CSVVGLAGVISYNEQFF,TGCAGCGTTGTTGGGCTAGCGGGAGTTATATCCTACAATGAGCAGTTCTTC
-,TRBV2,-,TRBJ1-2,CASRVGGGGYGYTF,TGTGCCAGCAGGGTAGGAGGAGGGGGCTATGGCTACACCTTC
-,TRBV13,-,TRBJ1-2,CASSFYERTGGGYTF,TGTGCCAGCAGCTTCTATGAGAGAACAGGCGGTGGCTACACCTTC
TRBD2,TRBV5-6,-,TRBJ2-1,CASSLASGRGNEQFF,TGTGCCAGCAGCCTCGCTAGCGGGAGGGGGAATGAGCAGTTCTTC
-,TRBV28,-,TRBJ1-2,CASSPSVEYGYTF,TGTGCCAGCAGTCCCTCAGTCGAGTATGGCTACACCTTC
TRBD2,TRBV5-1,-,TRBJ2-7,CASRPELAGEDEQYF,TGCGCCAGCAGGCCGGAACTAGCGGGAGAAGACGAGCAGTACTTC